This T cell receptor (beta chain) was retrieved from a study of blood T cell repertoires in COVID-19. Across the study: Samples came from the United States, Italy and Spain, spanning acute and convalescent COVID-19. Nucleic acid was either cDNA or gDNA, and it came from T cells, B-cell-depleted T cells, or PBMCs.

CDR3 size: 13 residues. V lost 2 bases, J lost 2 bases, and 7 bases lay in between. CDR1 is WNHNN and CDR2 is SYGVQD in the germline V gene (reference sequence). Seattle enrolled patients during active infection and tracked them longitudinally. In the original workflow: Quantification of nucleated cells was approximated via reference gene primer amplification. The data were produced by immunoSEQ multiplex PCR, yet TCRdb's version contains in-frame clones alone and is incomplete. That table gives V, J and clone size, and the DNA gave D and trimming. In the table there are about 130,000 clones, roughly 89% of which are singletons.

Sequenced: peripheral blood. V gene TRBV10-1 combines with J gene TRBJ2-7; the D is unclear. This TCR came from a man aged 60 to 69 with COVID-19, enrolled during active disease. The CDR3 loop reads CASSEAITYEQYF. The DNA for the CDR3 is TGCGCCAGCAGTGAGGCTATTACCTACGAGCAGTACTTC.